These T cell receptor beta chains were read from a single sample in a study of shared clonotypes between healthy human individuals. Sequencing used immunoSEQ multiplex PCR; TCRdb keeps in-frame clones, though not all of them. Here the sample spans about 2,500,000 clones, around 90% being singletons. Sequenced: naive CD4+ T cells sorted from blood. All receptors derive from a man aged 18 to 29 in good health. CDR3s include the opening cysteine and the closing phenylalanine or tryptophan. Each record gives: clone size, D gene, V gene, J gene, CDR3 protein, CDR3 DNA. A D gene is named only where the DNA matches it firmly. Clone size, where shown, is once, few, many, or a class for clones that have expanded.

.,.,TRBV19,TRBJ1-1,CASSPGDRMNTEAFF,TGTGCCAGTAGTCCCGGGGACCGCATGAACACTGAAGCTTTCTTT
.,TRBD1,TRBV7-9,TRBJ2-5,CASSFEGANQETQYF,TGTGCCAGCAGCTTTGAGGGGGCTAACCAAGAGACCCAGTACTTC
.,.,TRBV6-5,TRBJ2-2,CASSAGTPTGELFF,TGTGCCAGCAGCGCCGGGACACCCACCGGGGAGCTGTTTTTT
.,.,TRBV27,TRBJ2-7,CASSLSPTGPYEQYF,TGTGCCAGCAGTTTATCCCCGACAGGACCCTACGAGCAGTACTTC
.,.,TRBV6-1,TRBJ2-3,CASSEALRADTQYF,TGTGCCAGCAGTGAAGCGCTTCGAGCAGATACGCAGTATTTT
.,TRBD1,TRBV9,TRBJ1-2,CASSVTGTDYGYTF,TGTGCCAGCAGCGTCACCGGGACAGACTATGGCTACACCTTC
.,TRBD1,TRBV10-3,TRBJ2-7,CAISEGTGRAEQYF,TGTGCCATCAGTGAGGGGACAGGTAGGGCCGAGCAGTACTTC
.,.,TRBV6-5,TRBJ1-6,CASSSQGDNSPLHF,TGTGCCAGCAGTTCACAGGGTGACAATTCACCCCTCCACTTT
few,TRBD1,TRBV30,TRBJ1-1,CAWSPQGTEAFF,TGTGCCTGGAGCCCACAGGGGACTGAAGCTTTCTTT
.,.,TRBV5-1,TRBJ2-7,CASSLALSGTVSYEQYF,TGCGCCAGCAGCTTGGCCCTTAGCGGCACAGTCTCCTACGAGCAGTACTTC
.,.,TRBV25-1,TRBJ1-4,CASSELGGPAEKLFF,TGTGCCAGCAGTGAATTAGGAGGGCCCGCGGAAAAACTGTTTTTT
.,.,TRBV27,TRBJ1-2,CASSLNSQPYGYTF,TGTGCCAGCAGTTTAAACAGCCAACCCTATGGCTACACCTTC
.,.,TRBV6-5,TRBJ2-5,CASSYSGVGETQYF,TGTGCCAGCAGTTACTCGGGGGTGGGGGAGACCCAGTACTTC
.,.,TRBV5-4,TRBJ2-3,CASSSTSTDTQYF,TGTGCCAGCAGCTCCACTAGCACAGATACGCAGTATTTT
.,TRBD1,TRBV10-3,TRBJ2-1,CAISEIIRGQVNEQFF,TGTGCCATCAGTGAGATAATCAGGGGGCAAGTCAATGAGCAGTTCTTC